This T cell receptor (beta chain) was recorded in a study of blood T cell repertoires in COVID-19. Study in general: Samples taken during acute and convalescent COVID-19 were collected in the United States, Italy and Spain.

Per the authors' pipeline: Reference gene primer amplification gave nucleated cell count estimates. Sequencing used immunoSEQ multiplex PCR; TCRdb keeps in-frame clones, though not all of them. That table gives V, J and clone size, and the DNA gave D and trimming. The data show 250,000 or so clones, approximately 90% seen once. Participants came from about 23 US areas, aged roughly 18 to 89 years. The study recruited exposed participants who had met a COVID-19 case within 2 weeks before entry. This CDR3 comprises 15 residues. Losses at the gene ends were 0 bases for V and 4 bases for J; bases not matched to a gene: 6. CDR1 and CDR2 from the germline V gene are SGHRS and YFSETQ.

The V and J genes are TRBV5-1 and TRBJ2-5; 7 bases are shared with TRBD1. This clonotype originated in a man in his forties who had been exposed to COVID-19. The sample taken for sequencing was PBMCs or T cells enriched from blood (not recorded which). The CDR3 DNA sequence: TGCGCCAGCAGCTTGGGCACAGGGGTTTCAGAGACCCAGTACTTC. Translation: CASSLGTGVSETQYF.